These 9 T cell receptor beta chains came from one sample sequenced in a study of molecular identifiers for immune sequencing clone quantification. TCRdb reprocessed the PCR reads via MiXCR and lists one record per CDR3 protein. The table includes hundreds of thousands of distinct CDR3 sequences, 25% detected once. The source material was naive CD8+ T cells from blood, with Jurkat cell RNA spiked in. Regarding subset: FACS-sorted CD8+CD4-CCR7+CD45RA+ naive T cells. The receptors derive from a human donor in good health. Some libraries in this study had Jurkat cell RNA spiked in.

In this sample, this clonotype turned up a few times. Here the CDR3 reads CASSTPNGSEQFF. The DNA of the CDR3 is TGTGCCAGCAGCACACCGAACGGATCCGAGCAGTTCTTC. This chain links TRBV5-6 with TRBJ2-1; D is ambiguous. Germline V CDR1 and CDR2: SGHDT, YYEEEE. This CDR3 has 13 amino acids. V shed 4 bases and J shed 10 bases, with 15 bases lying between them.

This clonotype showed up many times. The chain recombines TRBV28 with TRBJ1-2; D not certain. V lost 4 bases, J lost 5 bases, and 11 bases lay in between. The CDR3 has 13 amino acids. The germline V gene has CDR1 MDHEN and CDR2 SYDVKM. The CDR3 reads CASSSGPSYGYTF. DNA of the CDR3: TGTGCCAGCAGTTCAGGACCGTCTTATGGCTACACCTTC.

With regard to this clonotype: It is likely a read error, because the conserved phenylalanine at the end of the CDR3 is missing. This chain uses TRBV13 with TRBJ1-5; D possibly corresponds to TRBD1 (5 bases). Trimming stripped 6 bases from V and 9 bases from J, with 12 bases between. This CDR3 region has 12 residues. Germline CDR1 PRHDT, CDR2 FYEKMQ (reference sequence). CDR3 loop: CASSFLQGPQHS. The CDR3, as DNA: TGTGCCAGCAGTTTCCTCCAGGGGCCCCAGCATTCT.

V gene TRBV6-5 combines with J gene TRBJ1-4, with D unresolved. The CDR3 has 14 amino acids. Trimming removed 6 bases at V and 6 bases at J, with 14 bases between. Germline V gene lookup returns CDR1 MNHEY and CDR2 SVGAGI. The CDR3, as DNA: TGTGCCAGCAGCATTGGAGGGCCGGATGAAAAACTGTTTTTT. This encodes CASSIGGPDEKLFF.

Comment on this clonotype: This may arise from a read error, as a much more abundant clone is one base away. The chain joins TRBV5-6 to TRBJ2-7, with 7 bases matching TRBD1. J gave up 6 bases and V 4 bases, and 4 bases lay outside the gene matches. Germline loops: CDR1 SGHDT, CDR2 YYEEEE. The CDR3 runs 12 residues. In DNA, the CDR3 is TGTGCCAGCAGCCCATACAGGGGCGAGCAGTACTTC. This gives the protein CASSPYRGEQYF.

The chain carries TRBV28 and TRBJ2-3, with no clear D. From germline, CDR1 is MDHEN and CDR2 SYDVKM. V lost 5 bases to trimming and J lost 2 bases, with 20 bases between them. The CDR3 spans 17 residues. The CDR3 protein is CASSPSVASYHTDTQYF. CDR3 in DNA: TGTGCCAGCAGTCCCTCGGTAGCCTCTTACCACACAGATACGCAGTATTTT.

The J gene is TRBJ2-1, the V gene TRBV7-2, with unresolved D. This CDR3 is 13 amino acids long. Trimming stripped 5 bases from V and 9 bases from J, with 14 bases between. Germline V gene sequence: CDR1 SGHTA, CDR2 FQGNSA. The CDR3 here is CASSAALGREQFF. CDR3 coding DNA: TGTGCCAGCAGCGCGGCCTTGGGCCGTGAGCAGTTCTTC.

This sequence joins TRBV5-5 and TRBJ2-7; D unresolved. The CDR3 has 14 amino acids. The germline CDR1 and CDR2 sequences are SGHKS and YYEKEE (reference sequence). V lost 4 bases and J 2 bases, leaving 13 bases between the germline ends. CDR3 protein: CASSTDYLPYEQYF. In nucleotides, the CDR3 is TGTGCCAGCAGCACAGATTACCTACCCTACGAGCAGTACTTC. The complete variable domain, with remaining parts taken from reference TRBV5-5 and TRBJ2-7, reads DAGVTQSPTHLIKTRGQQVTLRCSPISGHKSVSWYQQVLGQGPQFIFQYYEKEERGRGNFPDRFSARQFPNYSSELNVNALLLGDSALYLCASSTDYLPYEQYFGPGTRLTVT.

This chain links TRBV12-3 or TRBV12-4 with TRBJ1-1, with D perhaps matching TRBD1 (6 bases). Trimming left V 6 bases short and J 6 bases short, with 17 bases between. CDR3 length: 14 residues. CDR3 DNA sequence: TGTGCCAGCAGGCCAGGGGCTGAACGTGCTGAAGCTTTCTTT. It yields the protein CASRPGAERAEAFF.